Following are 7 T cell receptor beta chains from one sample sequenced in a study of blood T cell repertoires in COVID-19. Using immunoSEQ multiplex PCR, the repertoire was profiled, and TCRdb retains in-frame clones only, with some absent. The sample has roughly 300,000 clones, around 87% seen once. What was sequenced was PBMCs or T cells enriched from blood (not recorded which). These receptor sequences come from a woman aged 25 to 39 who had recovered from COVID-19.

This chain joins TRBV5-1 and TRBJ2-3; 9 bases agree with TRBD2. J lost 3 bases, V lost 4 bases, and 6 bases had no gene match. The CDR3 has 15 amino acids. Looked up from germline, CDR1 is SGHRS and CDR2 is YFSETQ. The CDR3: CASSTSGSQTDTQYF. The CDR3 DNA follows: TGCGCCAGCAGCACTAGCGGGTCACAGACAGATACGCAGTATTTT.

The chain employs TRBV7-2 and TRBJ1-2; D not certain. The length of the CDR3 is 15 residues. CDR1 is SGHTA and CDR2 is FQGNSA in the germline V gene. V was shortened by 5 bases and J by 4 bases, with 17 bases between the two germline ends. The CDR3 DNA follows: TGTGCCAGCAGCGCCGATCCAAAAAGGAGCTATGGCTACACCTTC. It codes for CASSADPKRSYGYTF.

The rearrangement joins TRBV5-1 to TRBJ1-6; weak D call: TRBD1 (6 bases). The CDR3 has 16 residues. Trimming cost V 4 bases and J 5 bases, with 16 bases left between them. CDR1 and CDR2 (germline): SGHRS, YFSETQ. Written as DNA, the CDR3 is TGCGCCAGCAGCCCGGAGGGGGGAGGGAATAATTCACCCCTCCACTTT. It is translated as CASSPEGGGNNSPLHF. The complete variable domain, with remaining parts taken from reference TRBV5-1 and TRBJ1-6, reads KAGVTQTPRYLIKTRGQQVTLSCSPISGHRSVSWYQQTPGQGLQFLFEYFSETQRNKGNFPGRFSGRQFSNSRSEMNVSTLELGDSALYLCASSPEGGGNNSPLHFGNGTRLTVT.

The V call is TRBV18, the J call TRBJ2-3, with 12 bases matching TRBD2. CDR3 length equals 21 residues. The junction had 19 bases not matched to a gene; V was cut back by 5 bases and J by 1 base. Per the germline V gene, CDR1 is KGHSH and CDR2 is LQKENI. The CDR3 here is CASSSPGLAGGSLTRTDTQYF. CDR3 bases: TGTGCCAGCTCATCCCCTGGGCTAGCGGGGGGGAGCTTGACGCGCACAGATACGCAGTATTTT. Variable domain in full (rest from reference TRBV18 and TRBJ2-3): NAGVMQNPRHLVRRRGQEARLRCSPMKGHSHVYWYRQLPEEGLKFMVYLQKENIIDESGMPKERFSAEFPKEGPSILRIQQVVRGDSAAYFCASSSPGLAGGSLTRTDTQYFGPGTRLTVL.

The J gene is TRBJ1-1, the V gene TRBV11-2, with no clear D. Germline values: CDR1 SGHAT, CDR2 FQNNGV. Trimming cost V 5 bases and J 4 bases, with 17 bases left between them. The CDR3 covers 15 residues. This chain's CDR3 is CASSLGRGTGTEAFF. For the CDR3, the DNA is TGTGCCAGCAGCCTGGGTCGGGGAACCGGCACTGAAGCTTTCTTT.

The chain recombines TRBV11-2 with TRBJ2-7, with TRBD2 matching over 7 bases. Germline loops: CDR1 SGHAT, CDR2 FQNNGV. The CDR3 totals 15 residues. V shed 5 bases and J 9 bases; nucleotides not matched to a gene: 16. CDR3 amino acids: CASSEIAGLGRRQYF. CDR3 coding DNA: TGTGCCAGCAGCGAGATAGCAGGACTAGGGCGGAGGCAGTACTTC.

This chain uses TRBV5-5 with TRBJ1-4, with unresolved D. The germline CDR1 and CDR2 sequences are SGHKS and YYEKEE (reference sequence). The length of the CDR3 is 15 residues. V lost 0 bases, J lost 3 bases, and 9 bases lay in between. The CDR3 loop is CASSLVLPPNEKLFF. CDR3 DNA: TGTGCCAGCAGCTTGGTTCTTCCCCCTAATGAAAAACTGTTTTTT. The full variable domain, rest sourced from reference TRBV5-5 and TRBJ1-4, is DAGVTQSPTHLIKTRGQQVTLRCSPISGHKSVSWYQQVLGQGPQFIFQYYEKEERGRGNFPDRFSARQFPNYSSELNVNALLLGDSALYLCASSLVLPPNEKLFFGSGTQLSVL.